Shown below are 3 T cell receptor beta chains from a single sample sequenced in a study of T cell responses to AZD1222 COVID-19 vaccine. Data came from immunoSEQ multiplex PCR; TCRdb stores just in-frame clones and leaves some out. The sample has some 200,000 clones, approximately 95% seen once. The sequences come from peripheral blood, collected on day 0 of AZD1222 vaccination. These receptors all stem from an adult in good health.

The CDR3 here is CSASDAGGGGDTQYF. For the CDR3, the DNA is TGCAGTGCTAGTGATGCCGGGGGCGGAGGGGATACGCAGTATTTT. The gene calls are TRBV20-1 and TRBJ2-3; D assignment may be TRBD1 or TRBD2 (6 bases each). Germline-derived CDR1 and CDR2 are DFQATT and SNEGSKA (reference sequence). This CDR3 has 15 residues. With 3 bases removed from V and 6 bases from J, the gap between germline ends came to 19 bases.

The chain recombines TRBV7-9 with TRBJ1-2; a possible D gene is TRBD1 (5 bases). Germline V gene sequence: CDR1 SEHNR, CDR2 FQNEAQ (reference sequence). V lost 2 bases and J 7 bases, leaving 11 bases between the germline ends. The CDR3 extends over 13 amino acids. The CDR3 is CASSLIQGFGYTF. DNA for the CDR3: TGTGCCAGCAGCTTAATTCAGGGATTTGGCTACACCTTC.

The J gene is TRBJ1-5, the V gene TRBV15; D remains ambiguous. The CDR3 has 15 residues. The germline V gene encodes CDR1 LNHNV and CDR2 YYDKDF (reference sequence). V lost 4 bases and J lost 2, with 12 bases in between. CDR3 amino acids: CATSTEGRGNQPQHF. Written as DNA, the CDR3 is TGTGCCACCAGCACCGAAGGGAGGGGCAATCAGCCCCAGCATTTT. The whole variable domain, filled in from reference TRBV15 and TRBJ1-5, reads DAMVIQNPRYQVTQFGKPVTLSCSQTLNHNVMYWYQQKSSQAPKLLFHYYDKDFNNEADTPDNFQSRRPNTSFCFLDIRSPGLGDTAMYLCATSTEGRGNQPQHFGDGTRLSIL.